This T cell receptor (beta chain) appears in the sequencing data of a study of human T cells and chemical hapten exposure. Study context: The use of 2% DPC on around 2 cm by around 2 cm of upper inner arm skin constituted sensitization. Study-wide points: Controls had significantly fewer large CDR3 similarity clusters than were formed by expanded TCRs.

This clonotype was counted at least ten times. Its antigen is still unknown. During construction of the library, unique molecular identifiers were attached to individual cDNA molecules for quantitative, reproducible TCR counting. TCRdb re-analysed the RACE reads in MiXCR, keeping a single row per CDR3 protein. The sample yields fewer than 55,000 distinct CDR3 sequences, 9.9% seen once. As for time point: patch test 3, about 24 weeks after DPC sensitization. The sample's treatment: therapeutic diphenylcyclopropenone sensitization with weekly scalp DPC. There are 14 residues in the CDR3. Trimming removed 3 bases at V and 5 bases at J, with 13 bases between. Germline assignment: CDR1 SQVTM and CDR2 ANQGSEA.

The input for sequencing was whole blood, taken in connection with sensitization to the hapten diphenylcyclopropenone (DPC). The rearrangement uses TRBV29-1 and TRBJ2-2, with a tentative D call TRBD2 (6 bases). This clonotype was sampled from a woman in her thirties or forties with alopecia areata. Some clones in this sample may be carry-over from other donors' samples. CDR3 in DNA: TGCAGCGTTGATTTGAGCCTAGCGACCGGGGAGCTGTTTTTT. The encoded protein is CSVDLSLATGELFF.